This passage covers 27 T cell receptor beta chains from one sample sequenced in a study of T-cell reconstitution after alpha-beta-depleted transplantation in children. For TCRbeta, the library was prepared with unique molecular identifiers. Using its own MiXCR run on the PCR reads, TCRdb lists one record per CDR3 protein. The table lists nearly 350,000 distinct CDR3 sequences, about 16% of them singletons, with roughly two fifths in the top ten. Sequenced material: PBMCs, mostly from graft donor cells, taken 360 days after TCRalphabeta/CD19-depleted stem cell transplant. The receptors come from a male patient between 2 and 10 years old who had a stem cell transplant for acute lymphoblastic leukemia, so the T cells may come from the graft donor.

The V and J genes are TRBV6-1 and TRBJ1-5, with D possibly TRBD1 on 6 matching bases. With 5 bases removed from V and 3 bases from J, the gap between germline ends came to 11 bases. Germline V CDR1 and CDR2: MNHNS, SASEGT. This CDR3 is 14 amino acids long. Here the CDR3 DNA reads TGTGCCAGCAGTCCAGGGGCCCTCAATCAGCCCCAGCATTTT. Amino acids: CASSPGALNQPQHF.

This chain connects TRBV7-8 to TRBJ2-5; 9 nucleotides match TRBD1. CDR1 is SGHVS and CDR2 is FQNEAQ in the germline V gene. This CDR3 is built from 18 residues. After removal of 2 bases from V and 5 bases from J, the junction contained 15 bases not matched to a gene. CDR3 nucleotides: TGTGCCAGCAGCTTACCACCCTTTGACAGGGGGGTTTGGGAGACCCAGTACTTC. It yields the protein CASSLPPFDRGVWETQYF.

This chain uses TRBV11-2 with TRBJ2-4; 10 nucleotides line up with TRBD1. The V segment lost 2 bases and the J segment 0 bases; nucleotides outside the gene matches: 10. The CDR3 is 19 amino acids. The germline V gene has CDR1 SGHAT and CDR2 FQNNGV. CDR3 residues: CASSLRDRGGQVAKNIQYF. In DNA, the CDR3 is TGTGCCAGCAGCTTACGGGACAGGGGTGGGCAGGTAGCCAAAAACATTCAGTACTTC.

This clonotype has a handful of counts. The chain couples TRBV12-3 or TRBV12-4 to TRBJ2-1; D is unclear. The CDR3 is 12 amino acids. The ends were cut back, 2 bases at V and 7 bases at J, with 6 bases in the middle. CDR3 in amino acids: CASSLLTNEQFF. CDR3 DNA sequence: TGTGCCAGCAGTTTATTAACAAATGAGCAGTTCTTC.

V is TRBV29-1 and J is TRBJ2-1, with 8 bases lining up with TRBD2. Per germline, CDR1 SQVTM and CDR2 ANQGSEA. The CDR3 length is 14 residues. The V and J ends lost 5 bases and 3 bases, in that order; junction bases with no gene match: 6. The CDR3 reads CSVRREVDYNEQFF. In DNA, the CDR3 is TGCAGCGTTCGGCGGGAGGTTGACTACAATGAGCAGTTCTTC.

This clonotype showed up just once. The chain employs TRBV28 and TRBJ2-1; 9 bases agree with TRBD2. Germline CDR1 reads MDHEN; CDR2 reads SYDVKM. CDR3 length: 16 residues. With 5 bases clipped from V and 7 bases from J, the junction kept 12 bases outside the gene matches. CDR3 sequence: CASSMIAGAGGNEQFF. In DNA, the CDR3 is TGTGCCAGCAGTATGATTGCGGGCGCGGGGGGGAATGAGCAGTTCTTC.

The V call is TRBV20-1, the J call TRBJ2-1, with a tentative D call TRBD2 (5 bases). This CDR3 region has 15 residues. V lost 8 bases and J lost 3, with 20 bases in between. Germline CDR1 is DFQATT and CDR2 is SNEGSKA (reference sequence). The CDR3 here is CSQSSATTIYNEQFF. The DNA for the CDR3 is TGCAGTCAAAGTAGCGCCACAACTATCTACAATGAGCAGTTCTTC.

This clonotype was counted between two and nine times. This chain joins TRBV9 and TRBJ2-3; 13 nucleotides align to TRBD2. J lost 4 bases, V lost 3 bases, and 8 bases had no gene match. CDR1 SGDLS and CDR2 YYNGEE come from the germline V gene. This CDR3 is 17 amino acids long. The CDR3 loop is CASSAGLAGFLADTQYF. Here the CDR3 DNA reads TGTGCCAGCAGCGCGGGACTAGCGGGATTTCTTGCAGATACGCAGTATTTT.

This clonotype was observed a handful of times. The chain uses TRBV12-3 or TRBV12-4 and TRBJ2-7; 8 nucleotides match TRBD1. V trimming: 8 bases; J trimming: 3 bases; junction bases outside the gene matches: 6. There are 13 residues in the CDR3. Written as DNA, the CDR3 is TGTGCCAGCTTAGGACAGGGTATCTACGAGCAGTACTTC. This gives the protein CASLGQGIYEQYF.

This chain links TRBV20-1 with TRBJ2-7; 9 nucleotides agree with TRBD1. The CDR3 covers 16 residues. Germline V lookup: CDR1 DFQATT, CDR2 SNEGSKA (reference sequence). V lost 2 bases, J lost 1 base, and 9 bases stayed unmatched. The CDR3 sequence: CSARSWTGANSYEQYF. Written as DNA, the CDR3 is TGCAGTGCTAGATCCTGGACAGGGGCTAATTCCTACGAGCAGTACTTC.

The chain uses TRBV7-6 and TRBJ2-5; 9 bases line up with TRBD1. This CDR3 region has 15 residues. Germline loops: CDR1 SGHVS, CDR2 FNYEAQ. The V gene end was trimmed by 5 bases and the J gene end by 5 bases; junction bases not matched to a gene: 9. The CDR3 is CASSSRTGEGETQYF. CDR3 sequence (DNA): TGTGCCAGCAGCAGCCGGACAGGGGAAGGGGAGACCCAGTACTTC.

This clonotype was recorded a few times. V and J are TRBV4-2 and TRBJ2-2, with 8 positions matching TRBD2. There are 16 residues in the CDR3. V was clipped by 5 bases and J by 3 bases; unmatched bases: 8. Germline V gives CDR1 LGHNA, CDR2 YNFKEQ. The CDR3 loop is CASSGGPTSDTGELFF. The CDR3 DNA sequence: TGTGCCAGCAGCGGAGGGCCGACTAGCGACACCGGGGAGCTGTTTTTT.

This clonotype was seen more than once but under ten times. V gene TRBV24-1 combines with J gene TRBJ2-1, with TRBD2 matching 8 bases. Germline trimming cut 5 bases from V and 8 bases from J; bases unmatched to any gene: 10. CDR3 length equals 15 residues. CDR1 KGHDR and CDR2 SFDVKD come from the germline V gene. CDR3 sequence (DNA): TGTGCCACCAGTGCCTCGCCCTCGGGAGGGGATGAGCAGTTCTTC. Residues: CATSASPSGGDEQFF.

This clonotype was recorded once. A much larger clone lies one base from this, so it may be a read error. V gene TRBV20-1 combines with J gene TRBJ2-1, with 12 bases that match TRBD2. Germline loops: CDR1 DFQATT, CDR2 SNEGSKA (reference sequence). This CDR3 region has 19 residues. CDR3 loop: CCASALAGGLGYSYNEQFF. DNA for the CDR3: TGCTGTGCTAGCGCCCTAGCGGGAGGGCTGGGATACTCCTACAATGAGCAGTTCTTC.

This clonotype has a handful of counts. The chain links TRBV5-1 to TRBJ1-1, with a tentative D call TRBD1 (5 bases). The ends were cut back, 4 bases at V and 2 bases at J, with 12 bases in the middle. Germline CDR1 and CDR2: SGHRS and YFSETQ. This CDR3 is built from 14 residues. The CDR3 here is CASSPKTVNTEAFF. The CDR3 DNA is TGCGCCAGCAGCCCTAAGACAGTTAACACTGAAGCTTTCTTT.

This clonotype was recorded many times. The gene calls are TRBV15 and TRBJ2-7, with D maybe TRBD2 (5 bases). The length of the CDR3 is 16 residues. Trimming shortened V by 0 bases and J by 5 bases, and 17 bases separated the two germline ends. Germline CDR1 and CDR2: LNHNV and YYDKDF (reference sequence). The CDR3: CATSRDIRGRAHEQYF. The CDR3 nucleotides are TGTGCCACCAGCAGAGATATTCGGGGAAGGGCCCACGAGCAGTACTTC.

This clonotype has at least ten counts. This rearrangement joins TRBV5-1 to TRBJ2-1; 7 positions match TRBD2. V was clipped by 0 bases and J by 8 bases; unmatched bases: 11. This CDR3 is built from 16 residues. Germline CDR1 and CDR2: SGHRS and YFSETQ. The chain's CDR3 is CASSLAWRESGYEQFF. The CDR3 region has the DNA TGCGCCAGCAGCTTGGCTTGGCGGGAGAGTGGGTATGAGCAGTTCTTC. The entire variable domain, with the rest obtained from reference TRBV5-1 and TRBJ2-1, is as follows: KAGVTQTPRYLIKTRGQQVTLSCSPISGHRSVSWYQQTPGQGLQFLFEYFSETQRNKGNFPGRFSGRQFSNSRSEMNVSTLELGDSALYLCASSLAWRESGYEQFFGPGTRLTVL.

This rearrangement joins TRBV7-3 to TRBJ2-1; 10 nucleotides line up with TRBD2. CDR1 is SGHTA, CDR2 FQGTGA, per germline. The CDR3 consists of 19 residues. V was pared by 0 bases and J by 7 bases, with 15 bases of the junction left unmatched. The CDR3 protein is CASSLTGRSLAGVPNEQFF. CDR3 nucleotides: TGTGCCAGCAGCTTAACTGGCCGGTCCCTAGCGGGAGTTCCGAATGAGCAGTTCTTC.

This clonotype turned up a few times. The chain has TRBV5-1 and TRBJ2-7, with D unclear. V was trimmed by 2 bases and J by 5 bases, leaving 5 bases between them. Germline CDR1 SGHRS, CDR2 YFSETQ. This CDR3 contains 11 residues. CDR3 amino acids: CASSFKHEQYF. The CDR3, as DNA: TGCGCCAGCAGCTTCAAGCACGAGCAGTACTTC.

This clonotype has just a few counts. The chain couples TRBV4-3 to TRBJ2-2; D unclear. The ends were cut back, 0 bases at V and 3 bases at J, with 11 bases in the middle. The germline CDR1 and CDR2 sequences are LGHNA and YSLEER. The CDR3 covers 16 residues. Here the CDR3 DNA reads TGCGCCAGCAGCCAAGATTGGCGAGTCTACACCGGGGAGCTGTTTTTT. It encodes CASSQDWRVYTGELFF.

This chain uses TRBV14 with TRBJ2-5; D not resolved. CDR1 is SGHDN and CDR2 is FVKESK in the germline V gene. Deletions cut 6 bases from V and 1 base from J, with 9 bases between. This CDR3 spans 13 amino acids. The CDR3 protein is CASSDNLQETQYF. CDR3 DNA: TGTGCCAGCAGTGACAACCTCCAAGAGACCCAGTACTTC.

This clonotype was seen only a few times. V gene TRBV27 combines with J gene TRBJ2-7, with 12 positions matching TRBD2. The CDR3 consists of 19 residues. Germline V gives CDR1 MNHEY, CDR2 SMNVEV (reference sequence). V shed 4 bases and J 4 bases; nucleotides not matched to a gene: 17. CDR3 sequence (DNA): TGTGCCAGCAGTTCGCTCCCCCATTCTAGCGGGAGGGCCCGGTACGAGCAGTACTTC. It encodes CASSSLPHSSGRARYEQYF.

The table lists this clonotype with a few counts. The chain links TRBV7-2 to TRBJ2-1, with TRBD2 identical over 7 bases. Germline V gives CDR1 SGHTA, CDR2 FQGNSA. V dropped 3 bases and J dropped 15; count of bases not matched to a gene: 8. The CDR3 extends over 12 amino acids. The CDR3 loop is CASSFSGPIGFF. CDR3 nucleotides: TGTGCCAGCAGCTTTAGCGGGCCCATAGGGTTCTTC.

This clonotype was counted ten times or more. The J gene is TRBJ2-3, the V gene TRBV20-1; 7 bases match TRBD2. CDR3 length: 14 amino acids. The V and J ends lost 3 bases and 0 bases, in that order; junction bases with no gene match: 3. The V gene's germline CDR1 is DFQATT and CDR2 SNEGSKA (reference sequence). The CDR3 here is CSASRGGSTDTQYF. The CDR3 coding sequence is TGCAGTGCTAGTAGGGGAGGGAGCACAGATACGCAGTATTTT.

To note about this clonotype: The conserved closing phenylalanine or tryptophan is absent in this CDR3, likely reflecting a read error. This rearrangement joins TRBV7-2 to TRBJ2-1, with D unclear. The germline gives CDR1 SGHTA, CDR2 FQGNSA. V lost 8 bases and J 0 bases, leaving 11 bases between the germline ends. This CDR3 has 14 amino acids. CDR3 in DNA: TGTGCCAGCGCTAATATAGCCTCCTACAATGAGCAGTTCGTC. Protein sequence: CASANIASYNEQFV.

The J gene is TRBJ2-4, the V gene TRBV28; D tentatively fits TRBD1 or TRBD2 (6 bases each). Germline values: CDR1 MDHEN, CDR2 SYDVKM. Trimming pared 2 bases from V and 4 bases from J, leaving 15 bases between. This CDR3 spans 16 amino acids. CDR3 residues: CASSLVPGAGKNIQYF. CDR3 nucleotide sequence: TGTGCCAGCAGTTTAGTTCCGGGGGCAGGGAAAAACATTCAGTACTTC. Looking up the rest from reference TRBV28 and TRBJ2-4 gives the full variable domain: DVKVTQSSRYLVKRTGEKVFLECVQDMDHENMFWYRQDPGLGLRLIYFSYDVKMKEKGDIPEGYSVSREKKERFSLILESASTNQTSMYLCASSLVPGAGKNIQYFGAGTRLSVL.

The table lists this clonotype with a few counts. This sequence joins TRBV7-3 and TRBJ2-5; D remains ambiguous. This CDR3 comprises 13 residues. V lost 5 bases, J lost 5 bases, and 12 bases lay in between. From germline, CDR1 is SGHTA and CDR2 FQGTGA. CDR3: CASSQNRAETQYF. Written as DNA, the CDR3 is TGTGCCAGCAGCCAGAATCGGGCTGAGACCCAGTACTTC.